The 14 T cell receptor beta chains in this list originate from one sample, sequenced in a study of blood T cell repertoires in COVID-19. Using immunoSEQ multiplex PCR, the repertoire was profiled, and TCRdb retains in-frame clones only, with some absent. The table shows around 360,000 clones, with around 87% occurring only once. The sequenced material came from peripheral blood. These receptors were obtained from a woman younger than 45 with COVID-19, enrolled during active disease.

This chain joins TRBV5-6 and TRBJ2-2; a possible D gene is TRBD2 (6 bases). The germline V gene has CDR1 SGHDT and CDR2 YYEEEE. The length of the CDR3 is 15 residues. V dropped 7 bases and J dropped 3 bases, with 16 bases sitting between them. The CDR3 here is CASGWGGAYTGELFF. The CDR3 nucleotides are TGTGCCAGCGGCTGGGGCGGGGCCTACACCGGGGAGCTGTTTTTT.

CDR3: CASSPSAEYNEQFF. The CDR3 coding sequence is TGTGCCAGCTCACCTTCGGCGGAGTACAATGAGCAGTTCTTC. This sequence joins TRBV18 and TRBJ2-1; no clear D. Germline V CDR1 and CDR2: KGHSH, LQKENI. Trimming took off 3 bases at V and 4 bases at J, with 10 bases between the two ends. The CDR3 extends over 14 amino acids.

This chain joins TRBV29-1 and TRBJ2-5; TRBD2 matches 9 bases. This CDR3 has 15 amino acids. Germline CDR1 reads SQVTM; CDR2 reads ANQGSEA. Trimming cost V 6 bases and J 5 bases; bases outside gene matches: 13. The CDR3 spells CSVQKGLAEVETQYF. The CDR3, as DNA: TGCAGCGTCCAAAAGGGACTAGCAGAGGTGGAGACCCAGTACTTC. The full variable domain, rest sourced from reference TRBV29-1 and TRBJ2-5, is SAVISQKPSRDICQRGTSLTIQCQVDSQVTMMFWYRQQPGQSLTLIATANQGSEATYESGFVIDKFPISRPNLTFSTLTVSNMSPEDSSIYLCSVQKGLAEVETQYFGPGTRLLVL.

This clone was recorded a few times. The chain recombines TRBV2 with TRBJ1-2; TRBD1 might be the D (5 bases). The CDR3 loop spans 13 amino acids. From germline, CDR1 is SNHLY and CDR2 FYNNEI. The ends were cut back, 5 bases at V and 6 bases at J, with 13 bases in the middle. In DNA, the CDR3 is TGTGCCAGCAGTTATATGGAGGGGAATGGCTACACCTTC. This translates into CASSYMEGNGYTF. The variable domain in full, with the rest retrieved from reference TRBV2 and TRBJ1-2, is EPEVTQTPSHQVTQMGQEVILRCVPISNHLYFYWYRQILGQKVEFLVSFYNNEISEKSEIFDDQFSVERPDGSNFTLKIRSTKLEDSAMYFCASSYMEGNGYTFGSGTRLTVV.

The rearrangement links TRBV28 to TRBJ2-3; D is perhaps TRBD2 (6 bases). V lost 5 bases to trimming and J lost 6 bases, with 15 bases between them. This CDR3 has 14 amino acids. Looked up from germline, CDR1 is MDHEN and CDR2 is SYDVKM. This CDR3 is CASSRAGPFDTQYF. CDR3 DNA: TGTGCCAGCAGTCGAGCGGGCCCCTTCGATACGCAGTATTTT.

The chain joins TRBV10-1 to TRBJ2-2; 9 bases match TRBD2. This CDR3 is built from 15 residues. After removal of 2 bases from V and 7 bases from J, the junction contained 5 bases not matched to a gene. The germline CDR1 and CDR2 sequences are WNHNN and SYGVQD (reference sequence). The CDR3 sequence is CASSEVRLAVGELFF. The CDR3 nucleotides are TGCGCCAGCAGTGAGGTTCGACTAGCGGTCGGGGAGCTGTTTTTT.

The chain has TRBV4-3 and TRBJ2-7; TRBD1 might be the D (6 bases). CDR3 length equals 18 residues. Germline V gene sequence: CDR1 LGHNA, CDR2 YSLEER. V lost 1 base, J lost 5 bases, and 24 bases lay in between. The CDR3: CASSQAPPGDLVANEQYF. As DNA, the CDR3 is TGCGCCAGCAGCCAAGCGCCCCCAGGGGACCTTGTAGCTAACGAGCAGTACTTC.

The chain joins TRBV7-3 to TRBJ2-1, with 10 bases fitting TRBD2. This CDR3 comprises 15 residues. Germline V gene lookup returns CDR1 SGHTA and CDR2 FQGTGA. After removal of 3 bases from V and 6 bases from J, the junction contained 5 bases not matched to a gene. CDR3 sequence reads: CASSLSLAGGNEQFF. In DNA, the CDR3 is TGTGCCAGCAGCTTGTCGTTAGCGGGAGGCAATGAGCAGTTCTTC.

The chain couples TRBV28 to TRBJ2-7; 7 bases agree with TRBD2. Looked up from germline, CDR1 is MDHEN and CDR2 is SYDVKM. This CDR3 contains 14 residues. After removal of 2 bases from V and 1 base from J, the junction contained 2 bases not matched to a gene. The CDR3 nucleotides are TGTGCCAGCAGTTTAGCGGGGGAATCCTACGAGCAGTACTTC. Its translation: CASSLAGESYEQYF.

V gene TRBV28 combines with J gene TRBJ1-2; tentative D call: TRBD1 (6 bases). This CDR3 comprises 16 residues. The germline gives CDR1 MDHEN, CDR2 SYDVKM. V was shortened by 6 bases and J by 1 base, with 18 bases between the two germline ends. For the CDR3, the DNA is TGTGCCAGCAGCCCATTCGGGGGGGGCGATAACTATGGCTACACCTTC. This translates into CASSPFGGGDNYGYTF.

J is TRBJ2-5 and V is TRBV5-1; 7 bases map to TRBD2. Germline lookup yields CDR1 SGHRS and CDR2 YFSETQ. Unmatched junction bases numbered 4, after V lost 1 base and J lost 1 base. There are 15 residues in the CDR3. In nucleotides, the CDR3 is TGCGCCAGCAGCTTGTTCTCTAGCGGCCAAGAGACCCAGTACTTC. This translates into CASSLFSSGQETQYF.

The chain links TRBV28 to TRBJ2-7; 7 nucleotides agree with TRBD2. The V segment lost 4 bases and the J segment 4 bases; nucleotides outside the gene matches: 10. The germline gives CDR1 MDHEN, CDR2 SYDVKM. This CDR3 spans 15 amino acids. CDR3 in amino acids: CASSSPRGGRYEQYF. CDR3 nucleotide sequence: TGTGCCAGCAGTTCCCCCCGCGGGGGACGGTACGAGCAGTACTTC.

This chain uses TRBV6-5 with TRBJ2-1; TRBD2 might be the D (7 bases). The CDR3 consists of 15 residues. The germline gives CDR1 MNHEY, CDR2 SVGAGI. V was clipped by 6 bases and J by 1 base, with 13 bases between them. The CDR3 bases are TGTGCCAGCAGCGAGGGGGGGAGGTCCTACAATGAGCAGTTCTTC. It yields the protein CASSEGGRSYNEQFF.

The gene calls are TRBV2 and TRBJ2-7, with 10 bases fitting TRBD2. Trimming cost V 11 bases and J 4 bases; bases outside gene matches: 2. The CDR3 sequence is 11 residues long. CDR1 SNHLY and CDR2 FYNNEI come from the germline V gene. CDR3 in DNA: TGTGCCTGGACTAGCGGATACGAGCAGTACTTC. Translated, it gives CAWTSGYEQYF.